The T cell receptor beta chain described here comes from a study of blood T cells in healthy people across ages. Overall study results and limits: The long-lived group displayed more naive CD4+ cells, plus higher diversity, than the aged donors did.

Losses at the gene ends were 1 base for V and 6 bases for J; bases not matched to a gene: 9. CDR1 and CDR2 from the germline V gene are SGHRS and YFSETQ. The CDR3 has 17 residues. It was with a sample-barcoded 5' primer and a J-beta primer mix that a second PCR of roughly 6 to 11 cycles was run. Every sample returned 2.5 million or more CDR3-containing paired-end reads. TCRdb analysed the 5' RACE reads with MiXCR anew, one entry per CDR3 protein. The sample lists some 670,000 distinct CDR3 sequences, more than 45% occurring once. Per-sample PBMC isolation yielded at least 6.5 million cells. Total RNA was isolated from each sample in quantities of at least 5 micrograms. On this clonotype: The antigen is not known.

This chain joins TRBV5-1 and TRBJ1-6; 8 nucleotides line up with TRBD1. The clonotype was recovered from a woman of 80 years or more in good health. The sequencing input was blood. The CDR3 DNA reads TGCGCCAGCAGCTTGATACCGACAGGGGCCGGTAATTCACCCCTCCACTTT. Protein sequence: CASSLIPTGAGNSPLHF.